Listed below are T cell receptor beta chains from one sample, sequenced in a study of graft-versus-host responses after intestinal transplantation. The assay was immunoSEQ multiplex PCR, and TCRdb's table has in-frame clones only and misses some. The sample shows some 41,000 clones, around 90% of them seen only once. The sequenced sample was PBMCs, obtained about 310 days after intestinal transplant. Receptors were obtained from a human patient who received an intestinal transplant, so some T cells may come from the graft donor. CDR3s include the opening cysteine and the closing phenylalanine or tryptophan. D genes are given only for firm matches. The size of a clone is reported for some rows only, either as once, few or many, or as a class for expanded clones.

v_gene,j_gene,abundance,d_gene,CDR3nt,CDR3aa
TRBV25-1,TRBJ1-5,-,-,TGTGCCAGCAGTGAACTGGGTGTCAATCAGCCCCAGCATTTT,CASSELGVNQPQHF
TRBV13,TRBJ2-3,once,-,TGTGCCAGCAGCTTAGGGACAGATACGCAGTATTTT,CASSLGTDTQYF
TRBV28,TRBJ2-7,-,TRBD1,TGTGCCAGCAGTTTCGCCCTTAACGACAGGGGGCGCGTCGAGCAGTACTTC,CASSFALNDRGRVEQYF
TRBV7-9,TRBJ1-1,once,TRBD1,TGTGCCAGCAGCTCAAGACAGGGCACCACTGAAGCTTTCTTT,CASSSRQGTTEAFF
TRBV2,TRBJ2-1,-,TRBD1,TGTGCCAGCAGTAGGAACAGGGGGCACGACAATGAGCAGTTCTTC,CASSRNRGHDNEQFF
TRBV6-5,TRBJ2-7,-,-,TGTGCCAGCAGTTACTCGGGGCAGAGCTCCTACGAGCAGTACTTC,CASSYSGQSSYEQYF
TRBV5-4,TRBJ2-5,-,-,TGTGCCAGCAGCTTGCCCGGTGGGTCGGAGACCCAGTACTTC,CASSLPGGSETQYF
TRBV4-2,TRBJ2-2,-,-,TGTGCCAGCAGCCAAGTACATGCCGGGGAGCTGTTTTTT,CASSQVHAGELFF
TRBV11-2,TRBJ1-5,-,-,TGTGCCAGCAGCTTAGCTGTCGGGAGTAATCAGCCCCAGCATTTT,CASSLAVGSNQPQHF
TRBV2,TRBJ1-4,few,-,TGTGCCAGCGGTCCAGGGAATGAAAAACTGTTTTTT,CASGPGNEKLFF
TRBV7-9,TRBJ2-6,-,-,TGTGCCAGCAGCTTCTCGGAGGGACTCAACGTCCTGACTTTC,CASSFSEGLNVLTF
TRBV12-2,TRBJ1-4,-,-,TGTGCAAGTCGCTTAGCTCCAGGGAGCGGAAAACTGTTTTTT,CASRLAPGSGKLFF
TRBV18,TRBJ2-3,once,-,TGTGCCAGCTCTTCCGGCGGGGGCCAGGCCGATACGCAGTATTTT,CASSSGGGQADTQYF
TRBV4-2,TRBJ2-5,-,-,TGTGCCAGCAGCCAAGATCTATGGGGACACGGATCATCAGAGACCCAGTACTTC,CASSQDLWGHGSSETQYF
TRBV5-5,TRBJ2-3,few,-,TGTGCCAGCAGCACCATGACAGGCCAACGCACAGATACGCAGTATTTT,CASSTMTGQRTDTQYF
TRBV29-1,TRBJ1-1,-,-,TGCAGCGCTGACACCAACACTGAAGCTTTCTTT,CSADTNTEAFF
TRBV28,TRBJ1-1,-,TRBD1,TGTGCCGGGACAGATAGCGGCTACACTGAAGCTTTCTTT,CAGTDSGYTEAFF
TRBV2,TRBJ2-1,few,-,TGTGCCAGCAGCCAACAGGGTCCTCTGTCCTACAATGAGCAGTTCTTC,CASSQQGPLSYNEQFF
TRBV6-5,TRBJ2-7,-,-,TGTGCCACCAGACTCGATTACGAGCAGTACTTC,CATRLDYEQYF
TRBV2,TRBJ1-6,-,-,TGTGCCAGCAGTGAACTGGGGGACTCACCCCTCCACTTT,CASSELGDSPLHF
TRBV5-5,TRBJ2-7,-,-,TGTGCCAGCAGCTCCGGACTGGGCTTTAGCTCCTACGGGCAGTACTTC,CASSSGLGFSSYGQYF
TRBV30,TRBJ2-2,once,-,TGTGCCTGGAGTGTAATGGGGACCGGGGAGCTGTTTTTT,CAWSVMGTGELFF
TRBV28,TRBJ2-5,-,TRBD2,TGTGCCAGCAGTTTATCGGCCCTAGCGGGAGGGAGGGAGACCCAGTACTTC,CASSLSALAGGRETQYF
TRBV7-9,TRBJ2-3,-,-,TGTGCCAGCAGCTTAGATGAAGGGGGGGGTACGCAGTATTTT,CASSLDEGGGTQYF
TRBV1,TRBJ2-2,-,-,TGCACCAGCAGCCAACAGGGAAAGGAGACCGGGGAGCTGTTTTTT,CTSSQQGKETGELFF
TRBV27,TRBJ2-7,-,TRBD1,TGTGCCAGTAGGGGGCCGCTCTACGAGCAGTACTTC,CASRGPLYEQYF
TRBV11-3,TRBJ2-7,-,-,TGTGCCAGCAGCTTAGGGGGCCACGAGCAGTACTTC,CASSLGGHEQYF
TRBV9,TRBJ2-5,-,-,TGTGCCAGCAGCGTTGAGGGGGTGGGCCAAGAGACCCAGTACTTC,CASSVEGVGQETQYF
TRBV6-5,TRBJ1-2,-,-,TGTGCCAGCATGGAGCGGGGGGAGTCCTATGGCTACACCTTC,CASMERGESYGYTF
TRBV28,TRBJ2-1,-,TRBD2,TGTGCCAGCAGTATAGCGGGAGGTAATGAGCAGTTCTTC,CASSIAGGNEQFF
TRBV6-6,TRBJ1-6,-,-,TGTGCCAGCAGTTACGGGGGCTCCTATAATTCACCCCTCCACTTT,CASSYGGSYNSPLHF
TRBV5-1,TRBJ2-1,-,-,TGCGCCAGCAGCTCGGGGAATGAGCAGTTCTTC,CASSSGNEQFF
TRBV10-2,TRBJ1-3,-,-,TGCGCCAGCAGTGAGGGAAACACCATATATTTT,CASSEGNTIYF
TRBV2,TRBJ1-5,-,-,TGTGCCAGCAGCCGGGACTTCAATCAGCCCCAGCATTTT,CASSRDFNQPQHF
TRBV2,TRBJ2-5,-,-,TGTGCCAGCAGTGACCCAATAGCGGCGTACCAAGAGACCCAGTACTTC,CASSDPIAAYQETQYF
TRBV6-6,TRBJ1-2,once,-,TGTGCCAGCAGTTATGCGGTGAGCGCCAATCACTATGGCTACACCTTC,CASSYAVSANHYGYTF
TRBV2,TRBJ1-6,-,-,TGTGCCAGCAGTGGCGAGACAGACTATAATTCACCCCTCCACTTT,CASSGETDYNSPLHF
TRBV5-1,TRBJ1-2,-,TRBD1,TGCGCCAGCAGCCATGGACAGGGCGAGGGCTACACCTTC,CASSHGQGEGYTF
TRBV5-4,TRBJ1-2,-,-,TGTGCCAGCAGGGTGGCCGGAGGTGTTACAAGGGGCTACACCTTC,CASRVAGGVTRGYTF
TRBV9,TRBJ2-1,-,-,TGTGCCAGCAGCGTAGAGGGGGGTGAGCAGTTCTTC,CASSVEGGEQFF
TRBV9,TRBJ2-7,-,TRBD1,TGTGCCAGCAGCGACCGACAGGGGTACGAGCAGTACTTC,CASSDRQGYEQYF